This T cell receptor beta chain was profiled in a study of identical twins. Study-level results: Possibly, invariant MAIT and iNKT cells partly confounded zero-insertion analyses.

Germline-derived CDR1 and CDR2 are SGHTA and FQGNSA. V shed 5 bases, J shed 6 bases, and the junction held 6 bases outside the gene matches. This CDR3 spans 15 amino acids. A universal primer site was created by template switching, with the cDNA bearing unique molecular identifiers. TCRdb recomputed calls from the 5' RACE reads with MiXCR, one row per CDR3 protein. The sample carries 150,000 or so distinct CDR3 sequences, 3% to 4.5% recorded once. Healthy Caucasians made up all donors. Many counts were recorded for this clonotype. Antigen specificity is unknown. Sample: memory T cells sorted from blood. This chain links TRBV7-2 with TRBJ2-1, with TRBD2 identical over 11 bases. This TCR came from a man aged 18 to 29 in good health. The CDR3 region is CASSIYSGRANEQFF. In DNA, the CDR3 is TGTGCCAGCAGCATATATAGCGGGAGGGCCAATGAGCAGTTCTTC.